This is a list of T cell receptor beta chains from one sample in a study of cytomegalovirus exposure and HLA in healthy donors. The assay was immunoSEQ multiplex PCR, and TCRdb's table has in-frame clones only and misses some. Of over 110,000 clones listed, 70% to 85% are singletons. Sequencing was carried out using PBMCs. The origin of the receptors is a woman in her fifties or sixties in good health and CMV-seropositive. Each CDR3 is given with its conserved first and last residue. D genes are given only for firm matches. Size values are once, few and many counts, or a class for expanded clones, and some rows have none.

v_call: TRBV5-6
cdr3_length: 15
j_call: TRBJ2-5
clone_size: -
d_call: -
cdr3_aa: CASSLAGHGGETQYF
cdr3_nt: TGTGCCAGCAGCTTGGCCGGGCACGGGGGAGAGACCCAGTACTTC

v_call: TRBV7-2
cdr3_length: 14
j_call: TRBJ2-1
clone_size: -
d_call: -
cdr3_aa: CASSPLGPSNEQFF
cdr3_nt: TGTGCCAGCAGCCCCCTTGGCCCTTCGAATGAGCAGTTCTTC

v_call: TRBV7-3
cdr3_length: 14
j_call: TRBJ1-3
clone_size: -
d_call: -
cdr3_aa: CASSSGVTGNTIYF
cdr3_nt: TGTGCCAGCAGCTCAGGGGTAACTGGAAACACCATATATTTT

v_call: TRBV11-3
cdr3_length: 15
j_call: TRBJ1-1
clone_size: -
d_call: TRBD1
cdr3_aa: CASSRTGTGGTEAFF
cdr3_nt: TGTGCCAGCAGCCGAACCGGGACAGGGGGCACTGAAGCTTTCTTT

v_call: TRBV7-9
cdr3_length: 15
j_call: TRBJ2-1
clone_size: -
d_call: -
cdr3_aa: CASSLSGFSYNEQFF
cdr3_nt: TGTGCCAGCAGCTTATCGGGTTTCTCCTACAATGAGCAGTTCTTC

v_call: TRBV2
cdr3_length: 15
j_call: TRBJ1-2
clone_size: -
d_call: -
cdr3_aa: CASSGGTPPRRGYTF
cdr3_nt: TGTGCCAGCAGTGGGGGGACACCACCCCGACGTGGCTACACCTTC

v_call: TRBV5-6
cdr3_length: 14
j_call: TRBJ1-1
clone_size: -
d_call: TRBD1
cdr3_aa: CASSSRDRVPEAFF
cdr3_nt: TGTGCCAGCAGCTCCCGGGACAGGGTACCTGAAGCTTTCTTT

v_call: TRBV7-2
cdr3_length: 16
j_call: TRBJ1-2
clone_size: few
d_call: -
cdr3_aa: CASSLPSNRYSDGYTF
cdr3_nt: TGTGCCAGCAGCTTGCCGTCGAACAGGTATTCGGATGGCTACACCTTC

v_call: TRBV5-6
cdr3_length: 16
j_call: TRBJ1-4
clone_size: -
d_call: TRBD1
cdr3_aa: CASSPLVRGEHEKLFF
cdr3_nt: TGTGCCAGCAGCCCACTGGTCAGGGGGGAGCACGAAAAACTGTTTTTT

v_call: TRBV9
cdr3_length: 15
j_call: TRBJ1-1
clone_size: -
d_call: -
cdr3_aa: CASSVSDRLNTEAFF
cdr3_nt: TGTGCCAGCAGCGTATCCGACAGGTTGAACACTGAAGCTTTCTTT

v_call: TRBV9
cdr3_length: 14
j_call: TRBJ2-7
clone_size: -
d_call: -
cdr3_aa: CASSAGHRSYEQYF
cdr3_nt: TGTGCCAGCAGCGCAGGACATCGCTCCTACGAGCAGTACTTC

v_call: TRBV18
cdr3_length: 18
j_call: TRBJ2-3
clone_size: -
d_call: -
cdr3_aa: CASSLAGQTPPEGDTQYF
cdr3_nt: TGTGCCAGCTCACTGGCGGGACAGACTCCACCTGAGGGAGATACGCAGTATTTT

v_call: TRBV5-6
cdr3_length: 13
j_call: TRBJ2-5
clone_size: -
d_call: -
cdr3_aa: CASSLGRAETQYF
cdr3_nt: TGTGCCAGCAGCTTGGGCAGGGCCGAGACCCAGTACTTC

v_call: TRBV6-6
cdr3_length: 12
j_call: TRBJ1-1
clone_size: -
d_call: -
cdr3_aa: CATVRGFTEAFF
cdr3_nt: TGTGCCACCGTTAGGGGCTTCACTGAAGCTTTCTTT

v_call: TRBV9
cdr3_length: 15
j_call: TRBJ2-1
clone_size: -
d_call: TRBD1
cdr3_aa: CASSEDRGVYNEQFF
cdr3_nt: TGTGCCAGCAGCGAGGACAGGGGGGTCTACAATGAGCAGTTCTTC

v_call: TRBV11-3
cdr3_length: 14
j_call: TRBJ2-7
clone_size: -
d_call: TRBD2
cdr3_aa: CASSLAGTSNEQYF
cdr3_nt: TGTGCCAGCAGCTTAGCGGGGACTAGCAACGAGCAGTACTTC

v_call: TRBV4-1
cdr3_length: 16
j_call: TRBJ1-1
clone_size: -
d_call: -
cdr3_aa: CASSQDVGGIDTEAFF
cdr3_nt: TGCGCCAGCAGCCAAGATGTGGGAGGCATAGACACTGAAGCTTTCTTT

v_call: TRBV30
cdr3_length: 12
j_call: TRBJ1-2
clone_size: -
d_call: -
cdr3_aa: CAWIGQGYGYTF
cdr3_nt: TGTGCCTGGATCGGACAAGGATATGGCTACACCTTC

v_call: TRBV7-8
cdr3_length: 15
j_call: TRBJ1-3
clone_size: once
d_call: -
cdr3_aa: CASSLERSSGNTIYF
cdr3_nt: TGTGCCAGCAGCTTGGAACGGAGCTCTGGAAACACCATATATTTT

v_call: TRBV13
cdr3_length: 15
j_call: TRBJ1-1
clone_size: few
d_call: TRBD1
cdr3_aa: CASSALQGMNTEAFF
cdr3_nt: TGTGCCAGCAGCGCACTACAGGGGATGAACACTGAAGCTTTCTTT

v_call: TRBV11-2
cdr3_length: 15
j_call: TRBJ1-2
clone_size: -
d_call: -
cdr3_aa: CVSSLDLAGVGGYTF
cdr3_nt: TGTGTCAGCAGCTTAGATCTGGCAGGGGTTGGTGGCTACACCTTC

v_call: TRBV5-1
cdr3_length: 13
j_call: TRBJ2-7
clone_size: -
d_call: TRBD1
cdr3_aa: CASQRTGWGEQYF
cdr3_nt: TGCGCCAGCCAAAGGACAGGGTGGGGCGAGCAGTACTTC

v_call: TRBV5-1
cdr3_length: 14
j_call: TRBJ2-7
clone_size: few
d_call: TRBD2
cdr3_aa: CASSSSGTRDEQYF
cdr3_nt: TGCGCCAGCAGTTCTAGCGGGACGAGGGACGAGCAGTACTTC

v_call: TRBV7-9
cdr3_length: 15
j_call: TRBJ2-3
clone_size: -
d_call: TRBD1
cdr3_aa: CASSRTGPSTDTQYF
cdr3_nt: TGTGCCAGCAGCCGGACAGGGCCTAGCACAGATACGCAGTATTTT

v_call: TRBV7-9
cdr3_length: 14
j_call: TRBJ1-2
clone_size: -
d_call: -
cdr3_aa: CASSLARGYYGYTF
cdr3_nt: TGTGCCAGCAGCTTAGCCAGGGGCTACTATGGCTACACCTTC

v_call: TRBV6-1
cdr3_length: 16
j_call: TRBJ1-1
clone_size: -
d_call: TRBD1
cdr3_aa: CASSAPTTGMNTEAFF
cdr3_nt: TGTGCCAGCAGTGCCCCCACGACAGGGATGAACACTGAAGCTTTCTTT

v_call: TRBV30
cdr3_length: 12
j_call: TRBJ1-2
clone_size: -
d_call: -
cdr3_aa: CAGAGGNYGYTF
cdr3_nt: TGTGCCGGCGCTGGAGGGAACTATGGCTACACCTTC

v_call: TRBV4-2
cdr3_length: 18
j_call: TRBJ2-1
clone_size: -
d_call: TRBD2
cdr3_aa: CASSHPGLAGGSYNEQFF
cdr3_nt: TGTGCCAGTAGCCATCCCGGACTAGCGGGGGGATCCTACAATGAGCAGTTCTTC